The clone carrying this T cell receptor (beta chain) was seen repeatedly, ten times or more. Its antigen is unknown. 5'-RACE, quantitative and with molecular barcodes, yielded the TCR beta libraries. TCRdb independently ran MiXCR on the 5' RACE reads; one entry per CDR3 protein. The sample records about 130,000 distinct CDR3 sequences, roughly 15% being singletons. The data were taken from a study of CD8 T cells in ankylosing spondylitis. Study observations and caveats: Existing reports had already noted some motif variants in reactive arthritis synovial fluid and blood. What seemed typical of ankylosing spondylitis blood was a TCR beta motif built from eight highly homologous variants. Reportedly, matched ankylosing spondylitis synovial fluid was significantly enriched for disease-linked clones.

The CDR3 runs to 12 residues. The ends were cut back, 5 bases at V and 2 bases at J, with 6 bases in the middle. CDR1 and CDR2 (germline): LNHDA, SQIVND (reference sequence). Material for sequencing was blood, either unsorted or a sorted T cell fraction (not recorded which). The clonotype was recovered from a female donor with ankylosing spondylitis or in good health (not recorded which). The chain uses TRBV19 and TRBJ1-2; D ambiguous. CDR3 DNA: TGTGCCAGTAGTCGACAAAACTATGGCTACACCTTC. The encoded protein is CASSRQNYGYTF.